The rows below give T cell receptor beta chains drawn from one sample of a study of control samples from healthy donors and cancer patients. Some clones are missing from TCRdb's copy, which holds only in-frame ones; the method was immunoSEQ multiplex PCR. Found here are approximately 88,000 clones, 90% to 95% of them singletons; the top ten hold about 0.92%. Input material: blood. The receptor source for this set is a woman aged 25 to 45 in good health. Both conserved end residues are part of each CDR3. A D gene is named only where the DNA matches it firmly.

V	J	D	CDR3
TRBV30	TRBJ2-7	-	CAWSVLPAEGAYEQYF
TRBV19	TRBJ2-2	-	CASSLGTDTGELFF
TRBV2	TRBJ1-1	-	CASRLGMNTEAFF
TRBV5-1	TRBJ2-1	-	CASSPKGPYNEQFF
TRBV3-1/TRBV3-2	TRBJ2-1	TRBD2	CASSQGGLAVLNEQFF
TRBV29-1	TRBJ2-2	TRBD2	CSATGTSGSRDTGELFF
TRBV30	TRBJ1-4	TRBD1	CAWSRQGGEKLFF
TRBV27	TRBJ2-3	-	CASSPTRKVTPADTQYF
TRBV28	TRBJ2-7	-	CASSSLDGAHYEQYF
TRBV3-1/TRBV3-2	TRBJ2-1	-	CASSYVNEQFF
TRBV28	TRBJ2-5	-	CASRSRGSPLQETQYF
TRBV19	TRBJ1-2	-	CASRQVLLYGYTF
TRBV7-9	TRBJ1-2	-	CASSDPERANYGYTF
TRBV7-2	TRBJ2-3	TRBD1	CASSHPGQGADTQYF
TRBV7-9	TRBJ1-2	TRBD1	CASSPRTGGYGYTF
TRBV11-3	TRBJ2-1	-	CASSLVTGAGNEQFF
TRBV12-2	TRBJ2-1	-	CASRLVGTSGGGNEQFF
TRBV5-5	TRBJ1-5	-	CASSPRTNNQPQHF
TRBV9	TRBJ1-5	-	CASSATDGVGQPQHF
TRBV27	TRBJ1-2	TRBD1	CASSRDRGYGYTF
TRBV5-4	TRBJ1-1	-	CASSLVIGARNTEAFF
TRBV19	TRBJ1-1	-	CASKREAGRAQYTEAFF
TRBV19	TRBJ1-5	-	CASTSGGGRNQPQHF
TRBV7-2	TRBJ2-3	TRBD2	CASSLAGLRTDTQYF
TRBV6-6	TRBJ2-5	-	CASRKPPEETQYF
TRBV3-1/TRBV3-2	TRBJ2-1	-	CASSSSNEQFF
TRBV6-6	TRBJ2-6	-	CASPHGSGANVLTF
TRBV7-3	TRBJ2-7	-	CASSLTWLGEQYF
TRBV30	TRBJ1-3	-	CAWSPTGNTIYF
TRBV28	TRBJ1-5	-	CASSLGFGVNQPQHF
TRBV19	TRBJ1-1	-	CASRPGGRTEAFF
TRBV5-1	TRBJ1-2	-	CASSFDSYGYTF
TRBV13	TRBJ2-1	-	CASSSEGIYNEQFF